These 8 T cell receptor beta chains came from one sample sequenced in a study of tumor-infiltrating lymphocytes in primary liver carcinoma. Germline DNA was extracted too, while blood RNA derived from unsorted whole blood. Priming with a constant-region primer yielded TCR beta cDNA from roughly 0.45 ug total RNA. It was through three nested multiplex PCR rounds of slightly modified ARM-PCR that TCR beta libraries arose. Forward primers for TRBV1-TRBV30 and a C-beta reverse primer served the first two PCR rounds, at about 10 cycles each. TCRdb ran MiXCR on the multiplex PCR reads and lists one entry per CDR3 protein. Of about 300,000 distinct CDR3 sequences in the sample, 50% to 70% were seen once. Input material: peripheral blood. These receptor sequences come from a man aged 40-55 years with primary liver carcinoma and hepatitis B virus infection.

In its sample, this clonotype was seen a few times. This rearrangement joins TRBV28 to TRBJ2-5; D is possibly TRBD2 (6 bases). Trimming cost V 1 base and J 2 bases, with 14 bases left between them. Germline assignment: CDR1 MDHEN and CDR2 SYDVKM. CDR3 size: 16 residues. For the CDR3, the DNA is TGTGCCAGCAGTTTATCGGGGAGGCGTGGGCAAGAGACCCAGTACTTC. Its translation is CASSLSGRRGQETQYF.

This clonotype was seen a few times. The germline gene is not matched at one end of the junction; a read error may be the cause. This chain links TRBV5-5 with TRBJ2-5; D is uncertain. Per germline, CDR1 SGHKS and CDR2 YYEKEE (reference sequence). CDR3 length: 13 residues. The CDR3 DNA sequence: TGTGCCAGCAGCTTTACCGACCGAGCACCCCAGGACTTC. It yields the protein CASSFTDRAPQDF.

With respect to this clonotype: This may come from a read error, since a much larger clone is one base off. The V gene is TRBV14, the J gene TRBJ2-3; D call uncertain. Germline V lookup: CDR1 SGHDN, CDR2 FVKESK. The CDR3 length is 14 residues. The CDR3 loop is CTSSQEVMADTQYF. CDR3 DNA sequence: TGTACCAGCAGTCAAGAGGTGATGGCAGATACGCAGTATTTT.

Note on this clonotype: Mismatch with germline at one junction end may stem from a read error. The chain couples TRBV5-5 to TRBJ1-1; D is uncertain. Germline V gene data show CDR1 as SGHKS and CDR2 as YYEKEE (reference sequence). This CDR3 is built from 12 residues. For the CDR3, the DNA is TGTGCCAGCAACTTGGTAAGCACTGAAGCTTTCTTT. Translated: CASNLVSTEAFF.

The chain recombines TRBV24-1 with TRBJ2-1; D is perhaps TRBD2 (5 bases). Germline V CDR1 and CDR2: KGHDR, SFDVKD. Trimming removed 4 bases at V and 7 bases at J, with 22 bases between. This CDR3 has 17 amino acids. CDR3 residues: CATSDPSPERAVNEQFF. CDR3 in DNA: TGTGCCACCAGTGACCCAAGCCCCGAGAGGGCTGTAAATGAGCAGTTCTTC.

Remarks on this clonotype: A much larger clone lies one base from this, so it may be a read error. The chain links TRBV11-2 to TRBJ2-1; maybe TRBD2 (5 bases). The CDR3 loop spans 14 amino acids. Germline CDR1 and CDR2: SGHAT and FQNNGV. Trimming took off 5 bases at V and 5 bases at J, with 13 bases between the two ends. CDR3 nucleotides: TGTGCCAGCAGCCTAACTATCGGGAACAATGAGCAGTTCTTC. Its translation: CASSLTIGNNEQFF.

A note on this clonotype: Given a much more abundant clone one base away, this may be a read error. The final CDR3 position lacks the conserved phenylalanine or tryptophan, pointing to a likely read error. The chain combines TRBV6-1 with TRBJ1-1; 7 bases fit TRBD1. The CDR3 consists of 14 residues. From germline, CDR1 is MNHNS and CDR2 SASEGT. The trim removed 6 bases at V and 5 bases at J, leaving 9 bases unmatched. Here the CDR3 reads CASRADRSWTEAFL. CDR3 nucleotide sequence: TGTGCCAGCAGGGCGGACAGGTCGTGGACTGAAGCTTTCTTA.

The chain joins TRBV6-1 to TRBJ2-5; D assignment may be TRBD1 or TRBD2 (5 bases each). The CDR3 spans 16 residues. V shed 2 bases and J shed 3 bases, with 16 bases lying between them. CDR1 and CDR2 from the germline V gene are MNHNS and SASEGT. This CDR3 reads CASSELRRGAKETQYF. The CDR3 DNA reads TGTGCCAGCAGTGAACTCCGGCGAGGGGCTAAAGAGACCCAGTACTTC.